Below are 11 T cell receptor beta chains sequenced from a single sample in a study of blood T cell repertoires in COVID-19. Method: immunoSEQ multiplex PCR; TCRdb's copy keeps in-frame clones and lacks some. The sample records roughly 260,000 clones, roughly 82% being singletons. Sequences were obtained from peripheral blood. All receptors come from a woman in her 70s with acute or convalescent COVID-19.

The chain couples TRBV4-3 to TRBJ2-6; 9 bases agree with TRBD1. This CDR3 contains 18 residues. With 0 bases clipped from V and 4 bases from J, the junction kept 7 bases outside the gene matches. CDR1 LGHNA and CDR2 YSLEER come from the germline V gene. CDR3 sequence reads: CASSQEVGTGLGANVLTF. In DNA form, the CDR3 reads TGCGCCAGCAGCCAAGAGGTCGGGACAGGGTTAGGGGCCAACGTCCTGACTTTC.

This chain connects TRBV28 to TRBJ2-1; 8 nucleotides align to TRBD1. Germline V lookup: CDR1 MDHEN, CDR2 SYDVKM. The junction had 6 bases not matched to a gene; V was cut back by 4 bases and J by 1 base. The CDR3 runs 16 residues. The DNA of the CDR3 is TGTGCCAGCAGTTCACTAGGACAGGGATCCTACAATGAGCAGTTCTTC. Amino acids: CASSSLGQGSYNEQFF.

This sequence joins TRBV2 and TRBJ1-4; the D is unclear. Trimming removed 8 bases from V and 7 bases from J, with 17 bases in between. This CDR3 has 14 amino acids. The V gene's germline CDR1 is SNHLY and CDR2 FYNNEI. The CDR3 protein is CASGGRTGREKLFF. DNA for the CDR3: TGTGCCAGCGGAGGAAGAACCGGACGTGAAAAACTGTTTTTT.

This chain uses TRBV4-3 with TRBJ1-4; TRBD1 is a possible D gene (6 bases). Germline lookup yields CDR1 LGHNA and CDR2 YSLEER. V lost 1 base, J lost 5 bases, and 14 bases lay in between. The CDR3 has 16 residues. CDR3 coding DNA: TGCGCCAGCAGCCAAGTCCCACAGGGAGGGAATGAAAAACTGTTTTTT. Amino acid sequence: CASSQVPQGGNEKLFF.

The CDR3 spells CASSPIGFSSIGDTQYF. The CDR3 coding sequence is TGTGCCAGCAGTCCGATCGGGTTCAGCAGTATAGGCGATACGCAGTATTTT. This chain uses TRBV27 with TRBJ2-3; no clear D gene. This CDR3 is 17 amino acids long. Trimming shortened V by 5 bases and J by 6 bases, and 24 bases separated the two germline ends. CDR1 is MNHEY, CDR2 SMNVEV, per germline (reference sequence).

The chain couples TRBV5-4 to TRBJ2-1, with D maybe TRBD1 (6 bases). V was pared by 1 base and J by 4 bases, with 12 bases between. The CDR3 sequence is 15 residues long. Looked up from germline, CDR1 is SGHNT and CDR2 is YYREEE (reference sequence). In DNA form, the CDR3 reads TGTGCCAGCAGCTTGACACTGACAGGATACAATGAGCAGTTCTTC. Its protein product is CASSLTLTGYNEQFF.

This clone was seen a handful of times. V usage is TRBV7-2 and J usage is TRBJ1-3; D remains unclear. Between the trimmed V and J ends, which lost 5 bases and 0 bases, there was a span of 11 bases. There are 15 residues in the CDR3. The germline CDR1 and CDR2 sequences are SGHTA and FQGNSA. This chain's CDR3 is CASSPGISSGNTIYF. In DNA, the CDR3 is TGTGCCAGCAGCCCGGGGATAAGCTCTGGAAACACCATATATTTT.

This clone was observed a handful of times. In the same sample, other DNA sequences code for this CDR3. The V and J genes are TRBV19 and TRBJ2-5; tentatively, D is TRBD1 (5 bases). Deletions cut 3 bases from V and 4 bases from J, with 9 bases between. The V gene's germline CDR1 is LNHDA and CDR2 SQIVND (reference sequence). The CDR3 is 13 residues long. The CDR3 loop is CASSIQGGETQYF. The DNA of the CDR3 is TGTGCCAGTAGTATTCAGGGCGGAGAGACCCAGTACTTC.

As DNA, the CDR3 is TGCGCCAGCAGCGTGGACAGGGGAAGTTTCTCACCCCTCCACTTT. This codes for CASSVDRGSFSPLHF. The rearrangement uses TRBV5-1 and TRBJ1-6; 9 nucleotides match TRBD1. This CDR3 has 15 amino acids. V lost 4 bases, J lost 10 bases, and 9 bases stayed unmatched. CDR1 is SGHRS, CDR2 YFSETQ, per germline.

The chain joins TRBV6-6 to TRBJ2-1, with 10 bases lining up with TRBD2. CDR3 size: 15 residues. V shed 8 bases and J 10 bases; nucleotides not matched to a gene: 14. The germline V gene encodes CDR1 MNHNY and CDR2 SVGAGI (reference sequence). CDR3 loop: CASLPGLAGEGEQFF. The CDR3, as DNA: TGTGCCAGCCTCCCGGGGCTAGCGGGGGAGGGAGAGCAGTTCTTC.

In this sample, this clone turned up a few times. Germline is not matched at one junction end, which may reflect a read error. This rearrangement joins TRBV2 to TRBJ1-2; 10 nucleotides align to TRBD1. The CDR3 is 15 amino acids. The germline V gene has CDR1 SNHLY and CDR2 FYNNEI. In DNA, the CDR3 is TGTGCCAGCAGGGAAGGGACAGGGGAGTTTTTTGGCTACACCTTC. Translated: CASREGTGEFFGYTF.